These 9 T cell receptor beta chains originate from one sample sequenced in a study of cytomegalovirus exposure and HLA in healthy donors. Primers for the PCR totalled 60 Vbeta and 13 Jbeta. Clones were sequenced by immunoSEQ multiplex PCR, and TCRdb holds only the in-frame ones, with some missing. In the table there are some 200,000 clones, 70% to 85% of which are singletons. The material sequenced was PBMCs. The origin of the receptors is a man aged 50-60 years in good health and CMV-seronegative.

This clone was seen only once. The chain joins TRBV29-1 to TRBJ2-7; D not certain. V dropped 4 bases and J dropped 6 bases, with 13 bases sitting between them. CDR3 size: 12 residues. CDR1 SQVTM and CDR2 ANQGSEA come from the germline V gene. The CDR3 region is CSVGGSPREQYF. The CDR3 DNA follows: TGCAGCGTTGGAGGTTCCCCACGCGAGCAGTACTTC.

To note about this clone: This sample also contains other DNA sequences that code for the same CDR3. This chain joins TRBV28 and TRBJ2-1; 11 bases are shared with TRBD2. V lost 6 bases and J lost 2; bases outside the gene matches: 0. Germline V lookup: CDR1 MDHEN, CDR2 SYDVKM. The CDR3 covers 14 residues. This chain's CDR3 is CASRLAGAYNEQFF. The CDR3 region has the DNA TGTGCCAGCAGACTAGCGGGAGCCTACAATGAGCAGTTCTTC.

V usage is TRBV5-3 and J usage is TRBJ2-1, with 9 bases fitting TRBD2. TRBV5-3 carries the ORF label, with uncertain function. After removal of 0 bases from V and 15 bases from J, the junction contained 10 bases not matched to a gene. The CDR3 has 14 residues. This CDR3 reads CARSLDVSGSTGFF. DNA for the CDR3: TGTGCCAGAAGCTTGGACGTTAGCGGGAGTACTGGGTTCTTC.

The CDR3 DNA sequence: TGTGCCAGCAATTCACAGGGGACCCGAGCCGGGCAGTACTTC. Its protein product is CASNSQGTRAGQYF. The chain couples TRBV6-5 to TRBJ2-7; TRBD1 matches 7 bases. Germline V gives CDR1 MNHEY, CDR2 SVGAGI. After removal of 7 bases from V and 9 bases from J, the junction contained 15 bases not matched to a gene. This CDR3 comprises 14 residues.

The chain carries TRBV12-1 and TRBJ2-7; the table calls TRBD2, which could not be checked here. TRBV12-1 is a listed pseudogene. This CDR3 is 16 amino acids long. CDR3 region: CASSCGWPGVIGEQYF. CDR3 nucleotides: TGTGCCAGCAGCTGTGGCTGGCCGGGGGTCATAGGCGAGCAGTACTTC.

The V call is TRBV29-1, the J call TRBJ1-1; TRBD1 might be the D (6 bases). The germline V and J ends were trimmed by 5 bases and 0 bases, with 13 bases remaining between them. Looked up from germline, CDR1 is SQVTM and CDR2 is ANQGSEA. The CDR3 is 14 amino acids. Written as DNA, the CDR3 is TGCAGCGTTCCGACAGGACCACTGAACACTGAAGCTTTCTTT. It encodes CSVPTGPLNTEAFF.

This chain joins TRBV21-1 and TRBJ1-1; the DNA was not compared with TRBD1, the D call given in the table. TRBV21-1 is classified as a pseudogene. The CDR3 loop spans 14 amino acids. As DNA, the CDR3 is TGTGCCAGCAGCAAAACCCACAGGGGAGTTGAAGCTTTCTTT. Protein: CASSKTHRGVEAFF.

The chain links TRBV21-1 to TRBJ1-3; no check of the table's D call, TRBD1, against the DNA was made. TRBV21-1 is shown as a pseudogene. The CDR3 spans 20 residues. The CDR3 loop is CASSDPGQTIIKSSGNTIYF. The DNA of the CDR3 is TGTGCCAGCAGTGATCCGGGACAGACCATTATTAAAAGCTCTGGAAACACCATATATTTT.

The chain has TRBV15 and TRBJ2-1, with 7 nucleotides matching TRBD1. The CDR3 is 15 amino acids. Germline V CDR1 and CDR2: LNHNV, YYDKDF (reference sequence). V lost 3 bases, J lost 0 bases, and 2 bases stayed unmatched. CDR3 in DNA: TGTGCCACCAGCAGGGGACAGAGCTCCTACAATGAGCAGTTCTTC. Amino acids: CATSRGQSSYNEQFF. Full variable domain (remainder filled in from reference TRBV15 and TRBJ2-1): DAMVIQNPRYQVTQFGKPVTLSCSQTLNHNVMYWYQQKSSQAPKLLFHYYDKDFNNEADTPDNFQSRRPNTSFCFLDIRSPGLGDTAMYLCATSRGQSSYNEQFFGPGTRLTVL.